The 17 T cell receptor beta chains presented below share a single source sample, sequenced in a study of regulatory T cells in long-lasting Graves disease. Time point given: persistent/refractory GD, antithyroid drugs over 5 years with positive TRAb. From PBMCs, RNA was extracted and then used to make the TCR library. Both iRepertoire HTBI primers and Arm-PCR of CDR3 regions were used to build the TCR beta libraries. MiXCR was run by TCRdb on the multiplex PCR reads, yielding one entry per CDR3 protein. The repertoire holds some 370,000 distinct CDR3 sequences, with about 23% as singletons. The specimen was peripheral blood mononuclear cells (PBMCs), collected when the disease was refractory, from a patient treated with antithyroid drugs. Receptors originate from a woman between 40 and 55 years old with Graves disease.

The rearrangement uses TRBV20-1 and TRBJ2-3; no reliable D call. This CDR3 region has 16 residues. V was cut by 5 bases and J by 0 bases, with 18 bases left in between. Germline assignment: CDR1 DFQATT and CDR2 SNEGSKA (reference sequence). The CDR3 nucleotides are TGCAGTGCTTTAAAGGCCTTTACCTCTAGCACAGATACGCAGTATTTT. Residues: CSALKAFTSSTDTQYF.

This clonotype was found many times. This sequence joins TRBV7-8 and TRBJ2-5; 7 nucleotides agree with TRBD2. V shed 3 bases, J shed 5 bases, and the junction held 15 bases outside the gene matches. CDR3 length: 17 amino acids. CDR1 and CDR2 from the germline V gene are SGHVS and FQNEAQ. The CDR3 loop reads CASSLTTLAEIGETQYF. The CDR3 nucleotides are TGTGCCAGCAGCTTGACAACCCTAGCGGAGATTGGGGAGACCCAGTACTTC. Complete variable domain (other parts from reference TRBV7-8 and TRBJ2-5): GAGVSQSPRYKVAKRGQDVALRCDPISGHVSLFWYQQALGQGPEFLTYFQNEAQLDKSGLPSDRFFAERPEGSVSTLKIQRTQQEDSAVYLCASSLTTLAEIGETQYFGPGTRLLVL.

This clonotype was seen repeatedly, ten times or more. The rearrangement joins TRBV5-1 to TRBJ2-7; possibly TRBD1 for D (5 bases). Germline-derived CDR1 and CDR2 are SGHRS and YFSETQ. There are 14 residues in the CDR3. The V end lost 0 bases, the J end lost 0 bases, and 7 bases lay between the germline ends. CDR3 sequence: CASSLAGFSYEQYF. As DNA, the CDR3 is TGCGCCAGCAGCTTGGCAGGGTTCTCCTACGAGCAGTACTTC. Full variable domain (missing parts from reference TRBV5-1 and TRBJ2-7): KAGVTQTPRYLIKTRGQQVTLSCSPISGHRSVSWYQQTPGQGLQFLFEYFSETQRNKGNFPGRFSGRQFSNSRSEMNVSTLELGDSALYLCASSLAGFSYEQYFGPGTRLTVT.

This clonotype was detected a few times. The CDR3 region has the DNA TGTGCCAGCAGTTACTCCTTCGGACTAGCGGGAGGTGAAGGCGAGCAGTACTTC. Encoded protein: CASSYSFGLAGGEGEQYF. This chain connects TRBV6-2 or TRBV6-3 to TRBJ2-7; TRBD2 matches at 14 bases. The germline gives CDR1 MNHEY, CDR2 SVGEGT. The length of the CDR3 is 18 residues. V dropped 0 bases and J dropped 6; count of bases not matched to a gene: 10.

V and J are TRBV28 and TRBJ2-7, with D unresolved. V was shortened by 1 base and J by 6 bases, with 19 bases between the two germline ends. The germline V gene has CDR1 MDHEN and CDR2 SYDVKM. CDR3 length: 16 residues. CDR3 amino acids: CASSLSPAADLIEQYF. For the CDR3, the DNA is TGTGCCAGCAGTTTATCGCCGGCCGCAGACCTAATCGAGCAGTACTTC.

In this sample, this clonotype turned up a few times. This chain uses TRBV6-9 with TRBJ2-7, with 8 nucleotides matching TRBD2. Trimming at V came to 2 bases and at J to 4 bases, leaving 19 bases not matched to a gene. Germline loops: CDR1 MNHGY, CDR2 SVAAGI. The CDR3 is made up of 19 amino acids. CDR3 loop: CASSYNRTQVVIAGYEQYF. The CDR3 bases are TGTGCCAGCAGTTATAATCGGACCCAGGTCGTTATAGCGGGGTACGAGCAGTACTTC.

This clonotype was seen a handful of times. The chain has TRBV5-1 and TRBJ2-5, with 11 bases that match TRBD2. Germline assignment: CDR1 SGHRS and CDR2 YFSETQ. This CDR3 is built from 16 residues. With V trimmed by 4 bases and J by 7 bases, 12 bases remained unmatched. The CDR3, as DNA: TGCGCCAGCAGCCGAATCACTAGCGGGAGTTGGGTGACCCAGTACTTC. It is translated as CASSRITSGSWVTQYF.

In its sample, this clonotype was seen once. This chain joins TRBV11-2 and TRBJ1-6, with unresolved D. V was cut by 4 bases and J by 4 bases, with 8 bases left in between. The length of the CDR3 is 14 residues. CDR1 and CDR2 (germline): SGHAT, FQNNGV. CDR3 amino acids: CASSSGRYNSPLHF. CDR3 DNA sequence: TGTGCCAGCAGCTCAGGACGGTATAATTCACCCCTCCACTTT.

This clonotype has a count of ten or more. The CDR3 sequence is CASSRPLGTGEISGANVLTF. As DNA, the CDR3 is TGTGCCAGCAGTCGACCTCTGGGGACAGGGGAAATCTCTGGGGCCAACGTCCTGACTTTC. The chain employs TRBV27 and TRBJ2-6; TRBD1 aligns across 10 bases. Germline CDR1 MNHEY, CDR2 SMNVEV (reference sequence). The CDR3 is 20 amino acids. With 5 bases clipped from V and 0 bases from J, the junction kept 13 bases outside the gene matches. The full variable domain, its missing parts supplied by reference TRBV27 and TRBJ2-6, is EAQVTQNPRYLITVTGKKLTVTCSQNMNHEYMSWYRQDPGLGLRQIYYSMNVEVTDKGDVPEGYKVSRKEKRNFPLILESPSPNQTSLYFCASSRPLGTGEISGANVLTFGAGSRLTVL.

V and J are TRBV30 and TRBJ1-5, with no clear D. CDR3 size: 13 residues. V shed 2 bases and J shed 4 bases, with 9 bases lying between them. Germline loops: CDR1 GTSNPN, CDR2 SVGIG (reference sequence). The CDR3 nucleotides are TGTGCCTGGAGTCCCAGTTCTAATCAGCCCCAGCATTTT. Its protein product is CAWSPSSNQPQHF.

The table lists this clonotype with many counts. V is TRBV29-1 and J is TRBJ1-1; 11 positions match TRBD1. Trimming cost V 6 bases and J 0 bases; bases outside gene matches: 15. CDR1 SQVTM and CDR2 ANQGSEA come from the germline V gene. The CDR3 spans 18 residues. CDR3 in DNA: TGCAGCGTCGTGAGAAGGGACAGGGGGGAGAGAATGAACACTGAAGCTTTCTTT. Protein sequence: CSVVRRDRGERMNTEAFF.

This chain connects TRBV2 to TRBJ1-5; the D gene is possibly TRBD1 (5 bases). CDR1 and CDR2 (germline): SNHLY, FYNNEI. The CDR3 is 16 amino acids. V was pared by 6 bases and J by 0 bases, with 15 bases between. The CDR3 nucleotides read TGTGCCAGCAGCAGAGCACGGACATATAGCAATCAGCCCCAGCATTTT. Translation: CASSRARTYSNQPQHF.

There are many counts of this clonotype. The J gene is TRBJ1-2, the V gene TRBV27; perhaps TRBD1 as D (5 bases). Trimming left V 5 bases short and J 5 bases short, with 15 bases between. In germline, CDR1 is MNHEY, CDR2 SMNVEV (reference sequence). The CDR3 is 14 amino acids. The CDR3, as DNA: TGTGCCAGCAGTGACGCCGGGACGGCTTATGGCTACACCTTC. Its protein product is CASSDAGTAYGYTF.

The sample holds a few counts of this clonotype. The chain carries TRBV7-3 and TRBJ2-3; 9 bases fit TRBD2. The length of the CDR3 is 15 residues. Trimming removed 5 bases from V and 2 bases from J; junction bases left unmatched: 5. The germline CDR1 and CDR2 sequences are SGHTA and FQGTGA. The CDR3 sequence is CASSIAGESTDTQYF. DNA for the CDR3: TGTGCCAGCAGCATAGCGGGGGAGTCCACAGATACGCAGTATTTT.

This clonotype was counted ten times or more. The V call is TRBV28, the J call TRBJ2-2; no clear D. V gave up 7 bases and J gave up 0 bases, with 9 bases separating them. There are 14 residues in the CDR3. Germline CDR1 MDHEN, CDR2 SYDVKM. The chain's CDR3 is CASIGLANTGELFF. CDR3 in DNA: TGTGCCAGCATAGGGCTAGCGAACACCGGGGAGCTGTTTTTT.

This clonotype appeared a few times. CDR3 loop: CASSLVRREQGSEQYF. Written as DNA, the CDR3 is TGTGCCAGCAGCTTAGTACGTCGGGAGCAAGGGTCCGAGCAGTACTTC. J is TRBJ2-7 and V is TRBV7-3, with D perhaps TRBD2 (6 bases). Germline CDR1 is SGHTA and CDR2 is FQGTGA. The V end lost 2 bases, the J end lost 6 bases, and 20 bases lay between the germline ends. The CDR3 is 16 residues long.

This clonotype was detected many times. V usage is TRBV6-1 and J usage is TRBJ1-4; no clear D. V was cut by 8 bases and J by 8 bases, with 9 bases left in between. The CDR3 is made up of 11 amino acids. Germline CDR1 reads MNHNS; CDR2 reads SASEGT. CDR3 DNA sequence: TGTGCCAGCGGCGTCTTGGAAAAACTGTTTTTT. Its translation is CASGVLEKLFF.